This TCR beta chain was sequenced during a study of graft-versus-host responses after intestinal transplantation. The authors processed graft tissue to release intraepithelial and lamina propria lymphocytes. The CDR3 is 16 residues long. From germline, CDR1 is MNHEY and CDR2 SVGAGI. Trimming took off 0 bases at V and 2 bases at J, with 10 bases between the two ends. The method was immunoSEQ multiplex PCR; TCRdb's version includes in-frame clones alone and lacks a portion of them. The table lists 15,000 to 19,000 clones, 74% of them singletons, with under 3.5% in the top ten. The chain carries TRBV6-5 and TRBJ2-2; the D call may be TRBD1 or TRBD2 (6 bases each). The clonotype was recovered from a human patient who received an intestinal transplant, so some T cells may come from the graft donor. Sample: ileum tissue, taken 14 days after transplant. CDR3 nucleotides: TGTGCCAGCAGTTACTCTGGAGGGGGTAACACCGGGGAGCTGTTTTTT. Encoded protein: CASSYSGGGNTGELFF.